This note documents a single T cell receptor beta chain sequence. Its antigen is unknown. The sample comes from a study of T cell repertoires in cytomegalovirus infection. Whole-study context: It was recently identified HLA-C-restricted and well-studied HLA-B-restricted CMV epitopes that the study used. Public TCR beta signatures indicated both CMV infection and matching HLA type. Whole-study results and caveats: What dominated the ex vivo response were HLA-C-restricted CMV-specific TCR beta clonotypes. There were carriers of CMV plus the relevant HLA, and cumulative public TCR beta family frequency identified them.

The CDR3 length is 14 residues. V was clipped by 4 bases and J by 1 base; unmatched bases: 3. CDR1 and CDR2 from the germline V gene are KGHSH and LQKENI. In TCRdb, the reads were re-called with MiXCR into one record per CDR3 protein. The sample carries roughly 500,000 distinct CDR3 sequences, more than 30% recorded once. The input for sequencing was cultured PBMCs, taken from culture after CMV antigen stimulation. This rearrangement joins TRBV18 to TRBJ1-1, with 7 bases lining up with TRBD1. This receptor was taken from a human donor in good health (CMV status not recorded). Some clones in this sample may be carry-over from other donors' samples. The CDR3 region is CASSQDRRNTEAFF. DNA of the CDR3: TGTGCCAGCTCACAGGACAGGAGGAACACTGAAGCTTTCTTT.